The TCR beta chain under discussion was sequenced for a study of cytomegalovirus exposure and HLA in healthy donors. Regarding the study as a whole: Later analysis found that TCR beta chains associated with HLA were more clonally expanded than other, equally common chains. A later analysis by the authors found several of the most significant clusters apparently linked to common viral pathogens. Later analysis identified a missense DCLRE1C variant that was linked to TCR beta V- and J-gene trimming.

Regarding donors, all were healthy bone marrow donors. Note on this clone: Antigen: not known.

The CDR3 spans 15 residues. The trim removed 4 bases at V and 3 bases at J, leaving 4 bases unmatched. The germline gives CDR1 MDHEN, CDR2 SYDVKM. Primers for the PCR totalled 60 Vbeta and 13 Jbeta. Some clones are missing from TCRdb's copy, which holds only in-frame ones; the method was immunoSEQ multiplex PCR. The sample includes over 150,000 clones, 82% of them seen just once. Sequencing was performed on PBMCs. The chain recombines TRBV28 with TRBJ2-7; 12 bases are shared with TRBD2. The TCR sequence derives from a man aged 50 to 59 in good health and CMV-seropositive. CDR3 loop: CASSSGLAGSYEQYF. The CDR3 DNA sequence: TGTGCCAGCAGTTCAGGACTAGCGGGGAGCTACGAGCAGTACTTC. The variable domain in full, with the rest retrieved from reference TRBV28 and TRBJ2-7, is DVKVTQSSRYLVKRTGEKVFLECVQDMDHENMFWYRQDPGLGLRLIYFSYDVKMKEKGDIPEGYSVSREKKERFSLILESASTNQTSMYLCASSSGLAGSYEQYFGPGTRLTVT.